The 20 T cell receptor beta chains in this list originate from one sample, sequenced in a study of T-cell memory formation after mild COVID-19 listed by TCRdb under 2021. The library relied on 5' RACE. Reads for this sample came from an Illumina NovaSeq 6000. The public reads were reanalyzed by TCRdb: fastp trimming at Q25, MiXCR alignment, in-frame beta chains only. Records with the same CDR3 protein are collapsed into one entry carrying the most frequent genes and DNA. The sample table contains roughly 560,000 distinct CDR3 sequences; only one count was recorded for approximately 20% of them. The ten top clones hold around 13% of the sample. Sequenced: PBMCs or a T cell subset sorted from them (not recorded which). Source of these receptors: an adult woman who had mild COVID-19 (a few samples of this study predate the infection). The sample titles of this study are shuffled in the database, so cell type and time point are left out; the donor was told from shared clones.

This clonotype was counted only a few times. The V call is TRBV7-8, the J call TRBJ2-4, with a possible D match to TRBD2 (5 bases). V was pared by 1 base and J by 0 bases, with 7 bases between. Germline loops: CDR1 SGHVS, CDR2 FQNEAQ. This CDR3 contains 15 residues. The CDR3 region is CASSLGELAKNIQYF. CDR3 nucleotides: TGTGCCAGCAGCTTAGGGGAGCTAGCCAAAAACATTCAGTACTTC.

V is TRBV12-3 or TRBV12-4 and J is TRBJ1-2; 8 bases are shared with TRBD1. J was trimmed by 6 bases and V by 3 bases; bases with no gene match: 9. This CDR3 has 15 amino acids. CDR3 sequence (DNA): TGTGCCAGCAGTTTTGGGGCAGGGGGCTCGAATGGCTACACCTTC. Encoded protein: CASSFGAGGSNGYTF.

A few counts support this clonotype. The chain uses TRBV12-3 or TRBV12-4 and TRBJ1-4; no clear D gene. CDR3 length equals 15 residues. V was shortened by 6 bases and J by 0 bases, with 11 bases between the two germline ends. CDR3 sequence reads: CASRPQLATNEKLFF. In nucleotides, the CDR3 is TGTGCCAGCAGACCACAGCTGGCAACTAATGAAAAACTGTTTTTT.

A few counts support this clonotype. The V and J genes are TRBV19 and TRBJ1-5; no clear D. The V gene's germline CDR1 is LNHDA and CDR2 SQIVND (reference sequence). The CDR3 extends over 15 amino acids. Deletions cut 5 bases from V and 4 bases from J, with 15 bases between. In DNA, the CDR3 is TGTGCCAGTAGTGGGCAGGCCCACCGTAATCAGCCCCAGCATTTT. This encodes CASSGQAHRNQPQHF.

J is TRBJ2-2 and V is TRBV7-7, with D unresolved. Germline CDR1 SSHAT, CDR2 FNYEAQ (reference sequence). This CDR3 has 13 amino acids. The V and J ends lost 1 base and 6 bases respectively, with 6 bases between them. CDR3 DNA sequence: TGTGCCAGCAGCTTAGGGCCCCCCGGGGAGCTGTTTTTT. Amino acid sequence: CASSLGPPGELFF.

The chain is built from TRBV4-3 and TRBJ2-1, with 8 bases matching TRBD2. With V trimmed by 0 bases and J by 6 bases, 10 bases remained unmatched. This CDR3 contains 17 residues. Germline V gene lookup returns CDR1 LGHNA and CDR2 YSLEER. DNA of the CDR3: TGCGCCAGCAGCCAAGATTGGGGACTAGGGTCCGCCAATGAGCAGTTCTTC. As protein: CASSQDWGLGSANEQFF.

The genes are TRBV18 and TRBJ2-7, with 7 positions matching TRBD1. The CDR3 is 17 residues long. The V segment lost 3 bases and the J segment 2 bases; nucleotides outside the gene matches: 13. Germline values: CDR1 KGHSH, CDR2 LQKENI. The CDR3 DNA sequence: TGTGCCAGCTCACCCTTGACAGGGAACGGACCAACCTACGAGCAGTACTTC. It encodes CASSPLTGNGPTYEQYF.

This chain links TRBV6-4 with TRBJ2-1; TRBD2 matches 9 bases. The germline V gene encodes CDR1 MRHNA and CDR2 SNTAGT. V was clipped by 4 bases and J by 5 bases; unmatched bases: 3. The CDR3 length is 14 residues. CDR3 sequence: CASSVLAGHNEQFF. DNA for the CDR3: TGTGCCAGCAGTGTGCTAGCGGGACACAATGAGCAGTTCTTC.

The chain joins TRBV24-1 to TRBJ2-3; possibly TRBD2 for D (5 bases). This CDR3 is built from 14 residues. Germline values: CDR1 KGHDR, CDR2 SFDVKD. Trimming removed 4 bases at V and 2 bases at J, with 9 bases between. The CDR3 region is CATSEPGSTDTQYF. The CDR3 DNA reads TGTGCCACCAGTGAACCGGGATCCACAGATACGCAGTATTTT.

The chain is built from TRBV7-3 and TRBJ2-1; 7 bases line up with TRBD2. V dropped 2 bases and J dropped 8; count of bases not matched to a gene: 12. Germline loops: CDR1 SGHTA, CDR2 FQGTGA. There are 16 residues in the CDR3. In nucleotides, the CDR3 is TGTGCCAGCAGCTTACAGCCCAGCGGGAATGGGTATGAGCAGTTCTTC. Translation gives CASSLQPSGNGYEQFF.

A single count supports this clonotype. The chain carries TRBV5-1 and TRBJ1-1; D is unresolved. The V gene's germline CDR1 is SGHRS and CDR2 YFSETQ. The CDR3 totals 15 residues. V lost 1 base to trimming and J lost 10 bases, with 20 bases between them. In DNA, the CDR3 is TGCGCCAGCAGCTTGTTCGGGGATCAAAAGGGTGGAGCTTTCTTT. Residues: CASSLFGDQKGGAFF.

This clonotype came up a few times. The chain combines TRBV20-1 with TRBJ2-1, with 9 bases that match TRBD1. V was clipped by 3 bases and J by 8 bases; unmatched bases: 8. The germline gives CDR1 DFQATT, CDR2 SNEGSKA (reference sequence). The CDR3 loop spans 14 amino acids. In DNA, the CDR3 is TGCAGTGCTAGTTCCCGACAGGGGGTAGATGAGCAGTTCTTC. As protein: CSASSRQGVDEQFF.

The chain recombines TRBV29-1 with TRBJ2-7; 8 nucleotides agree with TRBD2. The V gene end was trimmed by 5 bases and the J gene end by 6 bases; junction bases not matched to a gene: 9. The CDR3 covers 13 residues. Per the germline V gene, CDR1 is SQVTM and CDR2 is ANQGSEA. CDR3 in amino acids: CSVSAGLEAEQYF. The CDR3 region has the DNA TGCAGCGTTTCAGCGGGACTAGAGGCCGAGCAGTACTTC.

A few counts support this clonotype. This chain joins TRBV5-5 and TRBJ2-2; D might be TRBD1 (6 bases). V lost 4 bases and J 0 bases, leaving 10 bases between the germline ends. Germline V gene data show CDR1 as SGHKS and CDR2 as YYEKEE (reference sequence). The CDR3 loop spans 15 amino acids. DNA for the CDR3: TGTGCCAGCAGCACCCAGGGGTCGAACACCGGGGAGCTGTTTTTT. It specifies CASSTQGSNTGELFF.

The genes are TRBV19 and TRBJ1-1; 7 positions match TRBD1. Per germline, CDR1 LNHDA and CDR2 SQIVND (reference sequence). The trim removed 10 bases at V and 3 bases at J, leaving 2 bases unmatched. The CDR3 has 11 residues. The CDR3 sequence is CATGQYTEAFF. The CDR3 DNA follows: TGTGCCACGGGACAGTACACTGAAGCTTTCTTT.

This clonotype was detected only a few times. This chain uses TRBV24-1 with TRBJ1-1; TRBD1 might be the D (6 bases). This CDR3 contains 15 residues. V lost 7 bases to trimming and J lost 4 bases, with 18 bases between them. CDR1 and CDR2 from the germline V gene are KGHDR and SFDVKD. The CDR3 nucleotides are TGTGCCACCAGGGAGAGTGGAGCAGGGGCCACTGAAGCTTTCTTT. Amino acid sequence: CATRESGAGATEAFF.

In its sample, this clonotype was seen many times. The CDR3 here is CASSSGTSYNEQFF. The CDR3, as DNA: TGTGCCAGCAGCTCCGGGACTAGCTATAATGAGCAGTTCTTC. The V and J genes are TRBV12-3 or TRBV12-4 and TRBJ2-1; 9 nucleotides agree with TRBD2. V dropped 6 bases and J dropped 7; count of bases not matched to a gene: 7. The CDR3 runs to 14 residues.

The rearrangement joins TRBV12-3 or TRBV12-4 to TRBJ1-2; D call uncertain. There are 11 residues in the CDR3. Trimming removed 8 bases from V and 4 bases from J, with 8 bases in between. CDR3 residues: CASGRSYGYTF. In DNA, the CDR3 is TGTGCCAGCGGCAGATCCTATGGCTACACCTTC.

This chain joins TRBV6-1 and TRBJ2-7; tentatively, D is TRBD1 or TRBD2 (5 bases each). V was clipped by 4 bases and J by 5 bases, with 15 bases between them. This CDR3 comprises 14 residues. Germline V lookup: CDR1 MNHNS, CDR2 SASEGT. The CDR3 DNA sequence: TGTGCCAGCAGTGGACCGGGACGGTACCACGAGCAGTACTTC. It encodes CASSGPGRYHEQYF.

This clonotype was detected only a few times. The genes are TRBV5-4 and TRBJ1-5; no definite D call. The CDR3 length is 14 residues. With 3 bases removed from V and 1 base from J, the gap between germline ends came to 8 bases. Germline CDR1 is SGHNT and CDR2 is YYREEE (reference sequence). The CDR3 DNA is TGTGCCAGCAGCTCCCGGGAAAGCAATCAGCCCCAGCATTTT. The encoded protein is CASSSRESNQPQHF.